This T cell receptor (beta chain) was observed in a study of cytomegalovirus exposure and HLA in healthy donors. Study-level points and caveats: 164 TCR beta chains were listed as cytomegalovirus-associated.

From germline, CDR1 is SGHNT and CDR2 YYREEE (reference sequence). The length of the CDR3 is 13 residues. The V segment lost 10 bases and the J segment 10 bases; nucleotides outside the gene matches: 9. On this clone: Its antigen is still unknown.

The PCR ran on 60 Vbeta and 13 Jbeta primers. Measured with immunoSEQ multiplex PCR; TCRdb has only the in-frame clones, and not every one. The sample has about 140,000 clones; the top ten hold approximately 2%. The sequence derives from a woman aged 18-29 years in good health and CMV-seronegative. The sequenced sample consisted of PBMCs. The genes are TRBV5-4 and TRBJ2-1; 12 bases fit TRBD1. CDR3 sequence reads: CAGGGTGGNEQFF. The CDR3, as DNA: TGTGCCGGAGGAGGGACAGGGGGCAACGAGCAGTTCTTC.